This TCR beta chain was sequenced during a study of beta chain features in type 1 diabetes. Study observations and caveats: Patients with Type 1 diabetes showed moderately but significantly shorter TCRB CDR3s in all four CD4+ subsets. For type 1 diabetes patients, VDJ junctions showed fewer insertions and more deletions.

In this sample, this clone turned up a few times. The antigen is not known. Reverse transcribing all isolated RNA meant expressed TCRB transcripts were sequenced. The method was immunoSEQ multiplex PCR; TCRdb's version includes in-frame clones alone and lacks a portion of them. Among 160,000 or so clones listed, 7.5% to 9.5% were seen once. With 4 bases clipped from V and 3 bases from J, the junction kept 7 bases outside the gene matches. The CDR3 is 15 amino acids. CDR1 SGHDT and CDR2 YYEEEE come from the germline V gene. Source material: central memory CD4+ T cells from blood. The rearrangement links TRBV5-6 to TRBJ1-1, with TRBD1 identical over 9 bases. This TCR derives from a woman aged 18-35 years with type 1 diabetes. The CDR3 here is CASSPDRGRYTEAFF. CDR3 DNA sequence: TGTGCCAGCAGCCCGGACAGGGGCCGGTACACTGAAGCTTTCTTT.